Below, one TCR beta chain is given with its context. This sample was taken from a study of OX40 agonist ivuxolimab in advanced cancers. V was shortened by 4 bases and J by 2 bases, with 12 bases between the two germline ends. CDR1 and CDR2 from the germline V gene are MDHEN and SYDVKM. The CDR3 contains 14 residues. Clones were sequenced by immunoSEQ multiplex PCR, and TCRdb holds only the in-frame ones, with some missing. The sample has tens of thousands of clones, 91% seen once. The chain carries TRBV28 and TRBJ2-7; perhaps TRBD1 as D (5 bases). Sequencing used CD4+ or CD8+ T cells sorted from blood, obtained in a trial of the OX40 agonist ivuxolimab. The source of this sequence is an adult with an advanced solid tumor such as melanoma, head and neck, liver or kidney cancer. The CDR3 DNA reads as TGTGCCAGCAGTTCTACATGGGGCCCCTACGAGCAGTACTTC. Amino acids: CASSSTWGPYEQYF. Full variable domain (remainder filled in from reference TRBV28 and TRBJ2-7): DVKVTQSSRYLVKRTGEKVFLECVQDMDHENMFWYRQDPGLGLRLIYFSYDVKMKEKGDIPEGYSVSREKKERFSLILESASTNQTSMYLCASSSTWGPYEQYFGPGTRLTVT.